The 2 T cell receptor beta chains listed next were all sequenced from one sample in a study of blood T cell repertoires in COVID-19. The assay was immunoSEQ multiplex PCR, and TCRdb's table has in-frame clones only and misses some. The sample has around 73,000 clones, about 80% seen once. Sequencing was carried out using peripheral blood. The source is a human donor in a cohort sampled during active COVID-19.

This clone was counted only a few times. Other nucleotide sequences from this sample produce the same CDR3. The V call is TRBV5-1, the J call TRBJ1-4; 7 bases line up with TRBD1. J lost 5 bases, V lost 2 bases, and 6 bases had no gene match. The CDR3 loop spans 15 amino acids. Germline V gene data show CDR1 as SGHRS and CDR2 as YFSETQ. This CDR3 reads CASSLEGAKNEKLFF. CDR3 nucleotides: TGCGCCAGCAGCTTAGAGGGGGCAAAAAATGAAAAACTGTTTTTT. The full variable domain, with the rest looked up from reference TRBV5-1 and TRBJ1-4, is KAGVTQTPRYLIKTRGQQVTLSCSPISGHRSVSWYQQTPGQGLQFLFEYFSETQRNKGNFPGRFSGRQFSNSRSEMNVSTLELGDSALYLCASSLEGAKNEKLFFGSGTQLSVL.

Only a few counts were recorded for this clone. This CDR3 reads CASSLGGTSGGGQNEQFF. Written as DNA, the CDR3 is TGCGCCAGCAGCTTGGGTGGGACTAGCGGGGGAGGGCAAAATGAGCAGTTCTTC. The V gene is TRBV5-1, the J gene TRBJ2-1, with 14 bases that match TRBD2. Germline trimming cut 0 bases from V and 7 bases from J; bases unmatched to any gene: 9. Germline CDR1 SGHRS, CDR2 YFSETQ. This CDR3 comprises 18 residues.